The 32 T cell receptor beta chains in this list originate from one sample, sequenced in a study of PD-L1 blockade in urothelial cancer. Assay: immunoSEQ multiplex PCR; the TCRdb copy retains only in-frame clones and omits some. The sample includes about 52,000 clones, under 90% of them seen just once. This specimen was PBMCs, taken around atezolizumab (anti-PD-L1) treatment. The receptors come from a man aged 40-50 years with urothelial cancer.

This clone was seen a few times. The J gene is TRBJ2-3, the V gene TRBV5-6; D is perhaps TRBD2 (5 bases). This CDR3 has 15 amino acids. V was cut by 2 bases and J by 1 base, with 11 bases left in between. Looked up from germline, CDR1 is SGHDT and CDR2 is YYEEEE. The CDR3: CASSFRRTGTDTQYF. The CDR3 region has the DNA TGTGCCAGCAGCTTTCGCCGGACTGGCACAGATACGCAGTATTTT.

This clone was counted many times. The genes are TRBV27 and TRBJ2-1; 8 nucleotides match TRBD2. The germline gives CDR1 MNHEY, CDR2 SMNVEV (reference sequence). Trimming at V came to 8 bases and at J to 9 bases, leaving 15 bases not matched to a gene. The CDR3 spans 15 residues. CDR3 sequence reads: CASGVRREGVGEQFF. CDR3 nucleotides: TGTGCCAGCGGCGTTAGACGGGAGGGAGTAGGTGAGCAGTTCTTC.

The chain couples TRBV9 to TRBJ2-1; D may be TRBD1 (5 bases). Germline-derived CDR1 and CDR2 are SGDLS and YYNGEE. V lost 4 bases and J 4 bases, leaving 9 bases between the germline ends. CDR3 size: 13 residues. The CDR3 here is CASSPQVYNEQFF. In DNA, the CDR3 is TGTGCCAGCAGCCCACAGGTATACAATGAGCAGTTCTTC. The complete variable domain, with remaining parts taken from reference TRBV9 and TRBJ2-1, reads DSGVTQTPKHLITATGQRVTLRCSPRSGDLSVYWYQQSLDQGLQFLIQYYNGEERAKGNILERFSAQQFPDLHSELNLSSLELGDSALYFCASSPQVYNEQFFGPGTRLTVL.

This clone was seen a few times. The chain employs TRBV10-1 and TRBJ2-5, with D maybe TRBD1 (6 bases). The V and J ends lost 3 bases and 3 bases respectively, with 11 bases between them. Germline CDR1 is WNHNN and CDR2 is SYGVQD (reference sequence). The CDR3 runs to 14 residues. The CDR3 DNA reads as TGCGCCAGCAGTGATTGGGGGCTGGAAGAGACCCAGTACTTC. Translating gives CASSDWGLEETQYF.

This chain connects TRBV15 to TRBJ1-2; D remains unclear. V lost 2 bases to trimming and J lost 8 bases, with 12 bases between them. The germline CDR1 and CDR2 sequences are LNHNV and YYDKDF (reference sequence). The CDR3 runs 13 residues. The CDR3 bases are TGTGCCACCAGCAGACCCACTTCGTCCGGCTACACCTTC. Amino acid sequence: CATSRPTSSGYTF.

The rearrangement links TRBV28 to TRBJ1-5; 9 bases align to TRBD1. Germline CDR1 reads MDHEN; CDR2 reads SYDVKM. This CDR3 has 14 amino acids. Trimming cost V 6 bases and J 7 bases; bases outside gene matches: 7. CDR3 coding DNA: TGTGCCAGCAGCTCGGGACAGGGATGGCAGCCCCAGCATTTT. It translates to CASSSGQGWQPQHF.

This chain connects TRBV4-2 to TRBJ1-1; 7 bases map to TRBD1. Germline trimming cut 6 bases from V and 3 bases from J; bases unmatched to any gene: 7. The CDR3 has 14 residues. The V gene's germline CDR1 is LGHNA and CDR2 YNFKEQ. CDR3 loop: CASRPRQGYTEAFF. For the CDR3, the DNA is TGTGCCAGCAGGCCACGACAGGGATACACTGAAGCTTTCTTT.

The V gene is TRBV12-5, the J gene TRBJ1-1; TRBD1 matches 9 bases. V gave up 1 base and J gave up 5 bases; unmatched junction bases: 5. The CDR3 extends over 15 amino acids. Germline CDR1 and CDR2: LGHNT and FRNRAP. For the CDR3, the DNA is TGTGCTAGTGGTTTGGGTACAGGGGGCAGGACTGAAGCTTTCTTT. This gives the protein CASGLGTGGRTEAFF.

The rearrangement joins TRBV28 to TRBJ1-4; a possible D gene is TRBD1 (5 bases). Germline CDR1 and CDR2: MDHEN and SYDVKM. The CDR3 is 13 residues long. V lost 6 bases and J 8 bases, leaving 13 bases between the germline ends. CDR3 nucleotides: TGTGCCAGCAGGGGTCAGGGAAGGGAAAAACTGTTTTTT. Its translation: CASRGQGREKLFF.

This clone was detected once. The chain uses TRBV28 and TRBJ1-2; D call uncertain. Per the germline V gene, CDR1 is MDHEN and CDR2 is SYDVKM. V gave up 2 bases and J gave up 1 base, with 8 bases separating them. CDR3 length: 14 amino acids. Here the CDR3 DNA reads TGTGCCAGCAGTTTAGGACTGATTAACTATGGCTACACCTTC. Protein: CASSLGLINYGYTF.

This clone was counted once. The chain has TRBV27 and TRBJ1-4; 8 bases are a match to TRBD1. Germline V gene data show CDR1 as MNHEY and CDR2 as SMNVEV (reference sequence). V lost 8 bases and J lost 11; bases outside the gene matches: 16. There are 15 residues in the CDR3. The CDR3 sequence: CASSHRGARGEKLFF. The CDR3 DNA reads as TGTGCCAGCTCCCACAGGGGGGCCCGGGGTGAGAAACTGTTTTTT. Supplemented by reference TRBV27 and TRBJ1-4, the full variable domain reads EAQVTQNPRYLITVTGKKLTVTCSQNMNHEYMSWYRQDPGLGLRQIYYSMNVEVTDKGDVPEGYKVSRKEKRNFPLILESPSPNQTSLYFCASSHRGARGEKLFFGSGTQLSVL.

The V call is TRBV28, the J call TRBJ1-1; 9 nucleotides match TRBD1. The CDR3 consists of 18 residues. The germline V gene encodes CDR1 MDHEN and CDR2 SYDVKM. Losses at the gene ends were 5 bases for V and 4 bases for J; bases not matched to a gene: 17. The CDR3 spells CASSHGRQGGRGATEAFF. The CDR3 bases are TGTGCCAGCAGTCACGGCAGACAGGGGGGGAGAGGGGCCACTGAAGCTTTCTTT.

This clone occurred once. This chain connects TRBV27 to TRBJ1-1; D might be TRBD1 (5 bases). From germline, CDR1 is MNHEY and CDR2 SMNVEV (reference sequence). The V end lost 5 bases, the J end lost 3 bases, and 22 bases lay between the germline ends. The CDR3 sequence is 17 residues long. CDR3 region: CASSRITGSRGYTEAFF. The CDR3 DNA reads as TGTGCCAGCAGTCGAATTACGGGGTCCCGGGGGTACACTGAAGCTTTCTTT.

The chain is built from TRBV7-3 and TRBJ2-1; D ambiguous. Germline V gives CDR1 SGHTA, CDR2 FQGTGA. This CDR3 region has 13 residues. With 1 base removed from V and 10 bases from J, the gap between germline ends came to 11 bases. CDR3 sequence (DNA): TGTGCCAGCAGCTTAAATTCTCCCCTCGAGCAGTTCTTC. The encoded protein is CASSLNSPLEQFF.

The rearrangement joins TRBV30 to TRBJ2-5; TRBD1 matches 8 bases. The CDR3 loop spans 15 amino acids. V lost 3 bases and J lost 4; bases outside the gene matches: 10. CDR1 is GTSNPN and CDR2 is SVGIG in the germline V gene (reference sequence). The CDR3 sequence is CAWSGDRGLGETQYF. The CDR3 nucleotides read TGTGCCTGGAGCGGAGACAGGGGCCTCGGAGAGACCCAGTACTTC.

This clone was counted once. This chain links TRBV5-1 with TRBJ2-3; D unresolved. In germline, CDR1 is SGHRS, CDR2 YFSETQ. V lost 0 bases to trimming and J lost 2 bases, with 7 bases between them. The CDR3 is 14 residues long. Here the CDR3 reads CASSLGSTTDTQYF. The CDR3 DNA sequence: TGCGCCAGCAGCTTGGGGTCTACCACAGATACGCAGTATTTT. Drawing the rest from reference TRBV5-1 and TRBJ2-3, the complete variable domain is KAGVTQTPRYLIKTRGQQVTLSCSPISGHRSVSWYQQTPGQGLQFLFEYFSETQRNKGNFPGRFSGRQFSNSRSEMNVSTLELGDSALYLCASSLGSTTDTQYFGPGTRLTVL.

This chain uses TRBV19 with TRBJ1-2, with D maybe TRBD1 (5 bases). The CDR3 has 15 residues. V lost 4 bases and J lost 0, with 12 bases in between. Looked up from germline, CDR1 is LNHDA and CDR2 is SQIVND (reference sequence). The CDR3: CASSRGPGPNYGYTF. In nucleotides, the CDR3 is TGTGCCAGTAGTAGGGGCCCGGGCCCTAACTATGGCTACACCTTC.

In its sample, this clone was seen once. CDR3 protein: CASSPVGTGPLGYTF. The CDR3 region has the DNA TGTGCCAGCAGCCCCGTGGGGACAGGGCCTCTTGGCTACACCTTC. The J gene is TRBJ1-2, the V gene TRBV6-5; 9 bases line up with TRBD1. Germline V lookup: CDR1 MNHEY, CDR2 SVGAGI. This CDR3 is 15 amino acids long. Trimming cost V 6 bases and J 7 bases; bases outside gene matches: 12.

V usage is TRBV7-2 and J usage is TRBJ2-6, with D possibly being TRBD1 (6 bases). Germline V lookup: CDR1 SGHTA, CDR2 FQGNSA. The CDR3 runs 16 residues. Trimming removed 1 base at V and 7 bases at J, with 14 bases between. CDR3 sequence: CASSLGDTVGANVLTF. The CDR3 DNA reads as TGTGCCAGCAGCTTAGGGGACACAGTGGGAGCCAACGTCCTGACTTTC. Complete variable domain (other parts from reference TRBV7-2 and TRBJ2-6): GAGVSQSPSNKVTEKGKDVELRCDPISGHTALYWYRQSLGQGLEFLIYFQGNSAPDKSGLPSDRFSAERTGGSVSTLTIQRTQQEDSAVYLCASSLGDTVGANVLTFGAGSRLTVL.

The J gene is TRBJ2-3, the V gene TRBV6-5; 8 nucleotides match TRBD1. V shed 8 bases, J shed 2 bases, and the junction held 6 bases outside the gene matches. Germline lookup yields CDR1 MNHEY and CDR2 SVGAGI. The CDR3 spans 14 residues. This CDR3 reads CASRGTGPTDTQYF. CDR3 sequence (DNA): TGTGCCAGCCGGGGGACAGGACCCACAGATACGCAGTATTTT.

The chain links TRBV28 to TRBJ2-7; D possibly corresponds to TRBD2 (6 bases). The germline V gene encodes CDR1 MDHEN and CDR2 SYDVKM. The V end lost 7 bases, the J end lost 2 bases, and 15 bases lay between the germline ends. The CDR3 runs to 14 residues. The CDR3 region is CASIPWGGAYEQYF. CDR3 sequence (DNA): TGTGCCAGCATCCCATGGGGAGGCGCCTACGAGCAGTACTTC.

The gene calls are TRBV11-1 and TRBJ2-7, with unresolved D. The ends were cut back, 0 bases at V and 2 bases at J, with 5 bases in the middle. This CDR3 contains 13 residues. Per the germline V gene, CDR1 is SGHAT and CDR2 is FQDESV (reference sequence). In DNA form, the CDR3 reads TGTGCCAGCAGCTTAGCGGGCACCTACGAGCAGTACTTC. Its translation is CASSLAGTYEQYF.

The chain recombines TRBV14 with TRBJ2-7; TRBD2 aligns across 8 bases. There are 15 residues in the CDR3. Germline V CDR1 and CDR2: SGHDN, FVKESK. Germline trimming cut 2 bases from V and 2 bases from J; bases unmatched to any gene: 5. The DNA for the CDR3 is TGTGCCAGCAGCCAAACGGGAGGGCCTACCTACGAGCAGTACTTC. It specifies CASSQTGGPTYEQYF.

This chain links TRBV19 with TRBJ2-5, with 8 bases lining up with TRBD1. This CDR3 comprises 13 residues. The J segment lost 7 bases and the V segment lost 5 bases, leaving 6 bases of the junction unmatched. The germline V gene encodes CDR1 LNHDA and CDR2 SQIVND (reference sequence). The CDR3 DNA reads TGTGCCAGTAGTGGACAGGGACCTCCGACCCAGTACTTC. Translation: CASSGQGPPTQYF.

The chain combines TRBV28 with TRBJ2-7; TRBD1 is a possible D gene (6 bases). V dropped 4 bases and J dropped 5 bases, with 15 bases sitting between them. The germline CDR1 and CDR2 sequences are MDHEN and SYDVKM. The length of the CDR3 is 14 residues. The CDR3 DNA reads TGTGCCAGCAGTTCCGTGAGACAGGCCCACGAGCAGTACTTC. Protein sequence: CASSSVRQAHEQYF.

The rearrangement uses TRBV5-1 and TRBJ1-2, with D possibly being TRBD1 (5 bases). Between the trimmed V and J ends, which lost 0 bases and 7 bases, there was a span of 13 bases. Germline V gives CDR1 SGHRS, CDR2 YFSETQ. This CDR3 contains 14 residues. CDR3 DNA: TGCGCCAGCAGCTTGGTTTTGGGGGGAGTTGGCTACACCTTC. It encodes CASSLVLGGVGYTF.

The V gene is TRBV9, the J gene TRBJ1-1, with D tentatively TRBD1 (5 bases). Germline CDR1 and CDR2: SGDLS and YYNGEE. This CDR3 spans 16 amino acids. V shed 1 base and J shed 0 bases, with 13 bases lying between them. The CDR3 sequence: CASSVLEGSLNTEAFF. DNA for the CDR3: TGTGCCAGCAGCGTACTGGAGGGGAGTTTGAACACTGAAGCTTTCTTT. Combining the CDR3 with reference TRBV9 and TRBJ1-1 gives the whole variable domain DSGVTQTPKHLITATGQRVTLRCSPRSGDLSVYWYQQSLDQGLQFLIQYYNGEERAKGNILERFSAQQFPDLHSELNLSSLELGDSALYFCASSVLEGSLNTEAFFGQGTRLTVV.

The chain employs TRBV7-2 and TRBJ2-1; D is undetermined. Germline CDR1 is SGHTA and CDR2 is FQGNSA. V lost 1 base and J lost 15, with 13 bases in between. There are 12 residues in the CDR3. CDR3 in DNA: TGTGCCAGCAGCTTAGGTCCTCTCGTTAGGTTCTTC. Amino acids: CASSLGPLVRFF.

This chain links TRBV18 with TRBJ2-2, with D possibly matching TRBD2 (5 bases). Trimming shortened V by 3 bases and J by 2 bases, and 16 bases separated the two germline ends. Germline V lookup: CDR1 KGHSH, CDR2 LQKENI. The CDR3 consists of 17 residues. DNA of the CDR3: TGTGCCAGCTCACCGACTATCTCTACCCTCAACACCGGGGAGCTGTTTTTT. It specifies CASSPTISTLNTGELFF.

The V call is TRBV30, the J call TRBJ2-1, with a possible D match to TRBD1 (5 bases). Trimming removed 3 bases at V and 5 bases at J, with 14 bases between. This CDR3 comprises 14 residues. The germline gives CDR1 GTSNPN, CDR2 SVGIG (reference sequence). CDR3 sequence reads: CAWRAGWVHNEQFF. The CDR3 DNA reads as TGTGCCTGGAGAGCAGGGTGGGTCCACAATGAGCAGTTCTTC. The full variable domain, its missing parts supplied by reference TRBV30 and TRBJ2-1, is SQTIHQWPATLVQPVGSPLSLECTVEGTSNPNLYWYRQAAGRGLQLLFYSVGIGQISSEVPQNLSASRPQDRQFILSSKKLLLSDSGFYLCAWRAGWVHNEQFFGPGTRLTVL.

The V gene is TRBV27, the J gene TRBJ1-2, with TRBD1 identical over 12 bases. CDR1 and CDR2 (germline): MNHEY, SMNVEV (reference sequence). The CDR3 is made up of 15 amino acids. The junction had 5 bases not matched to a gene; V was cut back by 3 bases and J by 6 bases. The CDR3 sequence is CASSLGQGALNGYTF. DNA of the CDR3: TGTGCCAGCAGTTTGGGACAGGGGGCCCTAAATGGCTACACCTTC.

The chain combines TRBV20-1 with TRBJ2-7, with D uncertain. Germline values: CDR1 DFQATT, CDR2 SNEGSKA (reference sequence). Trimming shortened V by 1 base and J by 7 bases, and 8 bases separated the two germline ends. The CDR3 consists of 11 residues. CDR3 coding DNA: TGCAGTGCTAGAGTGGCTCAAGAGCAGTACTTC. Its translation is CSARVAQEQYF.